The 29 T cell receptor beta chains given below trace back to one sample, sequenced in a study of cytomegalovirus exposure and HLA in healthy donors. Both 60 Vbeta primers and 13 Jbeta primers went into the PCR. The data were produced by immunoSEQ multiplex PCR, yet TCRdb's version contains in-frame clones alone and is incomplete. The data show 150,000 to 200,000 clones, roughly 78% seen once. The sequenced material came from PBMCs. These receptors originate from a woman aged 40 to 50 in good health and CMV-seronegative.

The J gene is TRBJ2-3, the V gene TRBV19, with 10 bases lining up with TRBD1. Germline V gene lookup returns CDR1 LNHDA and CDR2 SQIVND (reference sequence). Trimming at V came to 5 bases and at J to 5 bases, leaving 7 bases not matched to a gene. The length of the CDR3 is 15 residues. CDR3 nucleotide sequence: TGTGCCAGTAGTGCGGACAGGGGGGCGGAAGATACGCAGTATTTT. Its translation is CASSADRGAEDTQYF.

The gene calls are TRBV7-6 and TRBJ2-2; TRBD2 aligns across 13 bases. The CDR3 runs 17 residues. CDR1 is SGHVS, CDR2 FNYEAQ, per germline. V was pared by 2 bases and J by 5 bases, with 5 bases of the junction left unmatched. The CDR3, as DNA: TGTGCCAGCAGCTTAAGGCCGGGACTAGCGGGGACCGGGGAGCTGTTTTTT. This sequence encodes CASSLRPGLAGTGELFF.

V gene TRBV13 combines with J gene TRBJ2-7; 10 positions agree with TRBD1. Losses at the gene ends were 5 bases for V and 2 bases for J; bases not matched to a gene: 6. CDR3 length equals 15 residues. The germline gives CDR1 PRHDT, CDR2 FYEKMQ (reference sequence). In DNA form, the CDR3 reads TGTGCCAGCAGCCCGAGCGGACAGGGGGCCTACGAGCAGTACTTC. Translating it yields CASSPSGQGAYEQYF.

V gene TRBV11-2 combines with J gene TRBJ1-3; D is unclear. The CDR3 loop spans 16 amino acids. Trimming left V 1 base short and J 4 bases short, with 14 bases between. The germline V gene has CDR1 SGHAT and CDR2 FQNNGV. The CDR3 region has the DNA TGTGCCAGCAGCTTAGGTCTCCGGGGATGGGGAAACACCATATATTTT. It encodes CASSLGLRGWGNTIYF.

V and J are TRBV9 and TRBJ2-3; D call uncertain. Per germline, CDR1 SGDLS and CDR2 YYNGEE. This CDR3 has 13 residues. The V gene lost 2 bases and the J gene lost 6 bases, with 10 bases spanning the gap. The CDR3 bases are TGTGCCAGCAGCGTGCTCGATCGGGATACGCAGTATTTT. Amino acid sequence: CASSVLDRDTQYF.

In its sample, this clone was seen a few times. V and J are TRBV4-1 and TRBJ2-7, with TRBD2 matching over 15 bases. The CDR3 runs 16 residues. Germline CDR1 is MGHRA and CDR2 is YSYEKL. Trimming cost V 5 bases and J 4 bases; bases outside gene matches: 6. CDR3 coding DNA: TGCGCCAGCAGCTCCGGGACTAGCGGGGGGATATACGAGCAGTACTTC. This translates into CASSSGTSGGIYEQYF.

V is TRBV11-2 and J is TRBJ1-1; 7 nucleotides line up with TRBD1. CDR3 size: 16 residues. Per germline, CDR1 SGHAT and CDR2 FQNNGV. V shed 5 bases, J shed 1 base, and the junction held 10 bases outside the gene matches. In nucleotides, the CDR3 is TGTGCCAGCAGCCTACACGCAGGGGGAAGGAACACTGAAGCTTTCTTT. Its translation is CASSLHAGGRNTEAFF.

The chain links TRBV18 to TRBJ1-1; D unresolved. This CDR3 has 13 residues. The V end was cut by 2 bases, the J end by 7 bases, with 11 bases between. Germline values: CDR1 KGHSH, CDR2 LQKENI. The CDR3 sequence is CASSPVKGGEAFF. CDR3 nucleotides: TGTGCCAGCTCACCAGTGAAGGGAGGTGAAGCTTTCTTT.

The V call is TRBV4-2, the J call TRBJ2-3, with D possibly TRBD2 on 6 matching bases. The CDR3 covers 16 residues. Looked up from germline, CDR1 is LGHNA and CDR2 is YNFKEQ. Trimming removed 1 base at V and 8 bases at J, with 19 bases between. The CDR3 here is CASSQGGASPPGTQYF. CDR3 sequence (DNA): TGTGCCAGCAGCCAAGGCGGGGCTAGCCCTCCGGGTACGCAGTATTTT.

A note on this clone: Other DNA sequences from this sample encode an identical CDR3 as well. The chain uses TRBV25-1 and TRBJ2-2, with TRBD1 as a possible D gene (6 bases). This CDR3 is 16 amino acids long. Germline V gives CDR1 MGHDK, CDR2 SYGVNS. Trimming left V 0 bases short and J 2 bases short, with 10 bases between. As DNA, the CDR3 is TGTGCCAGCAGTGAATACAGGGGTGGTAACACCGGGGAGCTGTTTTTT. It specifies CASSEYRGGNTGELFF. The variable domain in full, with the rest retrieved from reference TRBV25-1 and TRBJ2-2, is EADIYQTPRYLVIGTGKKITLECSQTMGHDKMYWYQQDPGMELHLIHYSYGVNSTEKGDLSSESTVSRIRTEHFPLTLESARPSHTSQYLCASSEYRGGNTGELFFGEGSRLTVL.

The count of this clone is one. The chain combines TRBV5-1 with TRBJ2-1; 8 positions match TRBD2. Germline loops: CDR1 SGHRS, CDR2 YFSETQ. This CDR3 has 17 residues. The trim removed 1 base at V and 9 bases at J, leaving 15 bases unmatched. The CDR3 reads CASSLIVSGEADSEQFF. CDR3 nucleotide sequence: TGCGCCAGCAGCTTGATTGTTAGCGGGGAAGCGGATAGTGAGCAGTTCTTC. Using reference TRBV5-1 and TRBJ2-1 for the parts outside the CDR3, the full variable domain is KAGVTQTPRYLIKTRGQQVTLSCSPISGHRSVSWYQQTPGQGLQFLFEYFSETQRNKGNFPGRFSGRQFSNSRSEMNVSTLELGDSALYLCASSLIVSGEADSEQFFGPGTRLTVL.

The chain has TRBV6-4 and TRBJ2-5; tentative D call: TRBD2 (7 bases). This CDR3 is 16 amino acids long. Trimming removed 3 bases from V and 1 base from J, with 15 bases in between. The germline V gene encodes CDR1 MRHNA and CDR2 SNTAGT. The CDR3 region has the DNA TGTGCCAGCAGTGATCGCGGGGGCCGTTCCCAAGAGACCCAGTACTTC. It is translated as CASSDRGGRSQETQYF.

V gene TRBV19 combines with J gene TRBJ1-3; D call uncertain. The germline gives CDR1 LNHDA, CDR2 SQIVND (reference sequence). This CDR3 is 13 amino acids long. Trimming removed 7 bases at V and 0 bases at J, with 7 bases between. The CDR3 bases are TGTGCCAGTACCCCGTTCTCTGGAAACACCATATATTTT. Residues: CASTPFSGNTIYF.

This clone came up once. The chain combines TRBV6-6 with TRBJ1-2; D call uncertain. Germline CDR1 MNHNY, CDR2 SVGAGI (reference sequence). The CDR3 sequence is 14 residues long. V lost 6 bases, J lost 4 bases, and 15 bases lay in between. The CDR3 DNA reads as TGTGCCAGCAGGATGATCCTCGGCGGCTATGGCTACACCTTC. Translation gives CASRMILGGYGYTF.

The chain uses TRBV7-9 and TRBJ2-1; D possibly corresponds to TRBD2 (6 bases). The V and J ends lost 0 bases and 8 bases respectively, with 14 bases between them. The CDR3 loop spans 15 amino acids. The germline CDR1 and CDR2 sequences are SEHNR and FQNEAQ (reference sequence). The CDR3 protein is CASSLAGGKFHEQFF. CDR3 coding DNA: TGTGCCAGCAGCTTAGCGGGGGGAAAGTTCCATGAGCAGTTCTTC.

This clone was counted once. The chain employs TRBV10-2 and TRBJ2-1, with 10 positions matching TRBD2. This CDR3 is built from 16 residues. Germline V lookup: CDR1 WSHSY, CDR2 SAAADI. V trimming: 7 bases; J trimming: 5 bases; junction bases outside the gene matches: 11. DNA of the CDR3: TGCGCCAGCATAGGTGACGCGGGACTAGCGCACAATGAGCAGTTCTTC. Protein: CASIGDAGLAHNEQFF.

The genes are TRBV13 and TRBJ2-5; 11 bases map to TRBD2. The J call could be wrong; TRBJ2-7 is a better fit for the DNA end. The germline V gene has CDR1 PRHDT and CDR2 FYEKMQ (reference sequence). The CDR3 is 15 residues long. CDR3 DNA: TGTGCCAGCAGCTTATCCCCTAGCGGGGGGTACGAGCAGTACTTC. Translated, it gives CASSLSPSGGYEQYF.

DNA for the CDR3: TGTGCCAGCAGTGGCGCGGACAGGGTAAACTATGGCTACACCTTC. Translating gives CASSGADRVNYGYTF. The chain carries TRBV28 and TRBJ1-2; 8 positions agree with TRBD1. CDR3 length equals 15 residues. Germline assignment: CDR1 MDHEN and CDR2 SYDVKM. V shed 5 bases, J shed 2 bases, and the junction held 7 bases outside the gene matches.

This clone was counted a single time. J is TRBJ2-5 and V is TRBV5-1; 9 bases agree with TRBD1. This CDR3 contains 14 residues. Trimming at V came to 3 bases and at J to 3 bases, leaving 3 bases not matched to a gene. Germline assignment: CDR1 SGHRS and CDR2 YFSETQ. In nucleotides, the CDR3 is TGCGCCAGCAGCTCACAGGGGGCCGAAGAGACCCAGTACTTC. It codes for CASSSQGAEETQYF.

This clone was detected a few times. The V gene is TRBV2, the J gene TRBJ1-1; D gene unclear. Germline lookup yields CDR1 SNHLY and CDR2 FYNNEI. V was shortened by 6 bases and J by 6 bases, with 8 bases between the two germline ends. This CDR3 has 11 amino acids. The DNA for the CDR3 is TGTGCCAGCAGGAGGGAGGCTGAAGCTTTCTTT. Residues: CASRREAEAFF.

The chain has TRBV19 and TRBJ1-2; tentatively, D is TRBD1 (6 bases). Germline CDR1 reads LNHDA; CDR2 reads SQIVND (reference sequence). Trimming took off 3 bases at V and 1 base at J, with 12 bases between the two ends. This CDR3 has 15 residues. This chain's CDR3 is CASSIRAGVNYGYTF. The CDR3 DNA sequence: TGTGCCAGTAGTATCCGCGCAGGGGTTAACTATGGCTACACCTTC.

The CDR3 here is CASSLNRGYQPQHF. CDR3 DNA: TGCGCCAGCAGTCTGAACAGGGGTTACCAGCCCCAGCATTTT. The chain recombines TRBV23-1 with TRBJ1-5, with TRBD1 matching 7 bases. TRBV23-1 is filed as an ORF, its function uncertain. V was pared by 4 bases and J by 7 bases, with 7 bases of the junction left unmatched. The CDR3 is 14 amino acids.

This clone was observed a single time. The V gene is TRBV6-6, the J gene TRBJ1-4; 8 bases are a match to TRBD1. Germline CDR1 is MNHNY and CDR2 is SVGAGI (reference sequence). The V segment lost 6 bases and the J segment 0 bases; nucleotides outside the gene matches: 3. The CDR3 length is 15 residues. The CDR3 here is CASSRGLATNEKLFF. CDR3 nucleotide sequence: TGTGCCAGCAGCAGGGGGCTAGCAACTAATGAAAAACTGTTTTTT.

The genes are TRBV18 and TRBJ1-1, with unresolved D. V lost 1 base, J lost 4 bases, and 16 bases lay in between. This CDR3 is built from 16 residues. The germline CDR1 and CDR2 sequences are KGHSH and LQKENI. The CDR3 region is CASSPLNDDWSTEAFF. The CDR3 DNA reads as TGTGCCAGCTCACCACTTAATGACGACTGGAGCACTGAAGCTTTCTTT.

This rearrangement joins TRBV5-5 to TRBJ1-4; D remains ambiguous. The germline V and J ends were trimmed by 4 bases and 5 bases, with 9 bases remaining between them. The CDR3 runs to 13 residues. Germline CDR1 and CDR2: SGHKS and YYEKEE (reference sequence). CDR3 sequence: CASSPQRNEKLFF. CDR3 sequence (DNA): TGTGCCAGCAGCCCGCAGCGCAATGAAAAACTGTTTTTT.

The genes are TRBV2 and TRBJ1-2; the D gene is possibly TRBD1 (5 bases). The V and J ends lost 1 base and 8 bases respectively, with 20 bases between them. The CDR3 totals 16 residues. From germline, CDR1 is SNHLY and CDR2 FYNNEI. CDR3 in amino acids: CASSEGGRPSLPGYTF. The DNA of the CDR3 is TGTGCCAGCAGTGAAGGGGGGAGGCCCTCCCTCCCAGGCTACACCTTC.

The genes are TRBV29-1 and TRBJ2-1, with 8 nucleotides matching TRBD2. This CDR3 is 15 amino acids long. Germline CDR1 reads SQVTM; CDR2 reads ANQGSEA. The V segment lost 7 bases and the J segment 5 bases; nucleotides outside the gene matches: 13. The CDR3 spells CSGGSGGRGNNEQFF. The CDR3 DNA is TGCAGCGGGGGCTCGGGGGGGAGGGGGAACAATGAGCAGTTCTTC.

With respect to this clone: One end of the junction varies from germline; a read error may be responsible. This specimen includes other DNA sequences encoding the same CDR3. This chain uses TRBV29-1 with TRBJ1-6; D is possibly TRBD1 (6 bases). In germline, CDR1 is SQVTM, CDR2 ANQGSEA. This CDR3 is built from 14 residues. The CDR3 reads CSVSTGISNSPLHF. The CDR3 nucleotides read TGCAGCGTTTCTACAGGGATCAGTAATTCCCCCCTCCACTTT.

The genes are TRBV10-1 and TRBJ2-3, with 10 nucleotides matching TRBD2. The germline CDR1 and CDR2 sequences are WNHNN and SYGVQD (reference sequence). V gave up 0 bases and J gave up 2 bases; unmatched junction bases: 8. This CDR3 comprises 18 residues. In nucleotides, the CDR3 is TGCGCCAGCAGTGAGTCGGCATCTAGCGGGGGAGACACAGATACGCAGTATTTT. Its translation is CASSESASSGGDTDTQYF.